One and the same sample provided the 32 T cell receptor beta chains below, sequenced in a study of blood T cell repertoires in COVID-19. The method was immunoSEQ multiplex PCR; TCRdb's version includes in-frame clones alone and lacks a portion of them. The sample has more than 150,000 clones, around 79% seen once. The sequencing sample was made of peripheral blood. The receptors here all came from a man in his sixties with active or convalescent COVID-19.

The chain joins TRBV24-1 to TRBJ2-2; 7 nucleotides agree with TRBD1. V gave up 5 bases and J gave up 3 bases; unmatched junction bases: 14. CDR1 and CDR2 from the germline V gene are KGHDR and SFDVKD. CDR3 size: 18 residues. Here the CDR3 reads CATSAPTGLDRYTGELFF. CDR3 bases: TGTGCCACCAGTGCCCCGACAGGGCTTGACAGGTACACCGGGGAGCTGTTTTTT.

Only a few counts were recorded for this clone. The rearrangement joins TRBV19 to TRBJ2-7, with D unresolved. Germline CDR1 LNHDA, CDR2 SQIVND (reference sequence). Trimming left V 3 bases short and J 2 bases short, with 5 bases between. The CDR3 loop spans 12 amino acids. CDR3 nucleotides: TGTGCCAGTAGTATGGGCCCCTACGAGCAGTACTTC. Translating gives CASSMGPYEQYF.

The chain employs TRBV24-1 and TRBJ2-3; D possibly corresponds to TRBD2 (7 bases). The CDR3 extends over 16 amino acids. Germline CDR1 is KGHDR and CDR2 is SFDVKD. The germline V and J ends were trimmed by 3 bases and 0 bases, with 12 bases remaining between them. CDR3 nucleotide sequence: TGTGCCACCAGTGATGTAGAGGGGGGGAGCACAGATACGCAGTATTTT. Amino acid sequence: CATSDVEGGSTDTQYF.

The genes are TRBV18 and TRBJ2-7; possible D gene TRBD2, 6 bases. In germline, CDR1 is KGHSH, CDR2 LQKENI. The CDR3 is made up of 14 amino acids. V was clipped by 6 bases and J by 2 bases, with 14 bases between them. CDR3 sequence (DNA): TGTGCCAGCTCTAGAAGCGGGCCAACCTACGAGCAGTACTTC. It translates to CASSRSGPTYEQYF.

The CDR3 reads CASSYRAGANVLTF. Written as DNA, the CDR3 is TGTGCCAGCAGCTACAGGGCTGGGGCCAACGTCCTGACTTTC. This chain joins TRBV7-2 and TRBJ2-6; D is possibly TRBD1 (6 bases). Deletions cut 4 bases from V and 2 bases from J, with 6 bases between. Looked up from germline, CDR1 is SGHTA and CDR2 is FQGNSA. This CDR3 spans 14 amino acids.

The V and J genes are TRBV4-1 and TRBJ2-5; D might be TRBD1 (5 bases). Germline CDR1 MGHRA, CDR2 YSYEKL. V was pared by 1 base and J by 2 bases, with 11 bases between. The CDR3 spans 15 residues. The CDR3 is CASSQVATAQETQYF. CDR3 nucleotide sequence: TGCGCCAGCAGCCAAGTTGCGACAGCGCAAGAGACCCAGTACTTC.

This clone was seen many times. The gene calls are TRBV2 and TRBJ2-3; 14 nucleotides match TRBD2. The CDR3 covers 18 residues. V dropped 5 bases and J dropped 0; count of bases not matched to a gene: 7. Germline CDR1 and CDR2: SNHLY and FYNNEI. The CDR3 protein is CASSRRLAGGLSTDTQYF. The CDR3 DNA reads TGTGCCAGCAGTCGAAGACTAGCGGGAGGGCTAAGCACAGATACGCAGTATTTT.

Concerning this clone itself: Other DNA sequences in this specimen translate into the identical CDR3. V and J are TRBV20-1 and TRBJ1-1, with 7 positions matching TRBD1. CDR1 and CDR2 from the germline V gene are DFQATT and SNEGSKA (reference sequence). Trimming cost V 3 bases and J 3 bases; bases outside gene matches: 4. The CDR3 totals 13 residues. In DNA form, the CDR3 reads TGCAGTGCTAGTCTCAGGGGGGACACTGAAGCTTTCTTT. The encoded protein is CSASLRGDTEAFF.

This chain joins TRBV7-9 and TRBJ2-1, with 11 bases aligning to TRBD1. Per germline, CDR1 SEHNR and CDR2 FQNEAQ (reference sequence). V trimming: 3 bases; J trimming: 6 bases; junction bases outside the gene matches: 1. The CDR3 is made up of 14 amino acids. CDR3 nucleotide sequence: TGTGCCAGCAGCTTCGGGACAGGGGGCAATGAGCAGTTCTTC. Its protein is CASSFGTGGNEQFF.

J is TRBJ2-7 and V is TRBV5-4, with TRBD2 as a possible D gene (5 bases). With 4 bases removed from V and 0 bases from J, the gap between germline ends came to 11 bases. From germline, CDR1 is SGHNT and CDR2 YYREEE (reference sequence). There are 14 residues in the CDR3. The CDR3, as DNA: TGTGCCAGCAGCGAGCGGTCCAGCTCCTACGAGCAGTACTTC. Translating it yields CASSERSSSYEQYF.

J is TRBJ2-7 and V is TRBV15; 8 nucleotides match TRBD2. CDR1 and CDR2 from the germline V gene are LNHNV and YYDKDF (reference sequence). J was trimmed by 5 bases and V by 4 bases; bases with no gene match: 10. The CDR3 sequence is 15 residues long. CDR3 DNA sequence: TGTGCCACCAGCACGAGCGGGGGATACGGGAACGAGCAGTACTTC. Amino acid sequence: CATSTSGGYGNEQYF. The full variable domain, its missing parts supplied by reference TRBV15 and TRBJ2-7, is DAMVIQNPRYQVTQFGKPVTLSCSQTLNHNVMYWYQQKSSQAPKLLFHYYDKDFNNEADTPDNFQSRRPNTSFCFLDIRSPGLGDTAMYLCATSTSGGYGNEQYFGPGTRLTVT.

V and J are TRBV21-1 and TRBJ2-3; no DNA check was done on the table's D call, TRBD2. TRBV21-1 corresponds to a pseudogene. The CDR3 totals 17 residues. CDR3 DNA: TGTGCCAGCAGCATCTGGCGCGGGGGTCTCAGCACAGATACGCAGTATTTT. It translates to CASSIWRGGLSTDTQYF.

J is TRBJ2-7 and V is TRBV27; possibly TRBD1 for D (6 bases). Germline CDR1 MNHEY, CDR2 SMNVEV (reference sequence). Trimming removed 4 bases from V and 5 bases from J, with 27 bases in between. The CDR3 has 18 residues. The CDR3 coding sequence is TGTGCCAGCAGTTCCCTTCGGCTCTTTCGGGCAGGGGAGAACGAGCAGTACTTC. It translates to CASSSLRLFRAGENEQYF.

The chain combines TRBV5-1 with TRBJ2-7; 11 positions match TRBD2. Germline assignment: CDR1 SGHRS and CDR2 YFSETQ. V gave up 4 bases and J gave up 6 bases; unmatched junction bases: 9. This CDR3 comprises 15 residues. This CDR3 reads CASSAGLAEGGEQYF. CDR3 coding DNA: TGCGCCAGCAGCGCGGGACTAGCGGAAGGGGGCGAGCAGTACTTC.

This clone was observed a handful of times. In DNA form, the CDR3 reads TGCGCCAGCAGCCAAGATGGGAACCCCCCGAGGGAGGGCTACACCTTC. It specifies CASSQDGNPPREGYTF. J is TRBJ1-2 and V is TRBV4-3; D uncertain. V was trimmed by 0 bases and J by 8 bases, leaving 19 bases between them. The CDR3 has 16 residues. Germline CDR1 reads LGHNA; CDR2 reads YSLEER.

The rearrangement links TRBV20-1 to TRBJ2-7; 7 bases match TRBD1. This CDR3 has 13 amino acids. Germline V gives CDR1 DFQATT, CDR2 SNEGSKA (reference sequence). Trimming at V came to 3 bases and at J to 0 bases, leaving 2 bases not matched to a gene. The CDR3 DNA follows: TGCAGTGCTAGTAGGGACAGCTCCTACGAGCAGTACTTC. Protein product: CSASRDSSYEQYF.

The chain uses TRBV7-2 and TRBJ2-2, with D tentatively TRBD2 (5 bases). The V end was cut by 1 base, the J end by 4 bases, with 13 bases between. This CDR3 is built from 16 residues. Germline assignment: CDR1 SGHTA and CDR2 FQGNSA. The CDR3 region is CASSLDVTTLTGELFF. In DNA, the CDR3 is TGTGCCAGCAGCTTAGATGTGACTACTCTCACCGGGGAGCTGTTTTTT.

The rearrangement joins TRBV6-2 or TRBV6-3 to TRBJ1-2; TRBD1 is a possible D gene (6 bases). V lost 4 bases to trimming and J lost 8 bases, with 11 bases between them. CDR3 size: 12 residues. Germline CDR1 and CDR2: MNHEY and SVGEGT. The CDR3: CASSFGQRGYTF. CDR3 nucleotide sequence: TGTGCCAGCAGTTTCGGACAGCGCGGCTACACCTTC.

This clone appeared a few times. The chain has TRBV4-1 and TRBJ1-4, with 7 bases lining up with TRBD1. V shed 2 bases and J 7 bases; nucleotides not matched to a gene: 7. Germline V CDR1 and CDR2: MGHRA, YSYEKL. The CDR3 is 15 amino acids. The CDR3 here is CASSQLQGIGEKLFF. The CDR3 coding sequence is TGCGCCAGCAGCCAATTACAGGGGATAGGTGAAAAACTGTTTTTT.

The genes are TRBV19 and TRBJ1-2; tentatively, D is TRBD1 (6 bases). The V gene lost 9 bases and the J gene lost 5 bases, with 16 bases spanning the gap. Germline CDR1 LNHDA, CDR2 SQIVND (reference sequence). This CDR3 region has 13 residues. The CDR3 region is CASAPTGSYGYTF. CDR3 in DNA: TGTGCCAGCGCACCGACAGGCTCTTATGGCTACACCTTC.

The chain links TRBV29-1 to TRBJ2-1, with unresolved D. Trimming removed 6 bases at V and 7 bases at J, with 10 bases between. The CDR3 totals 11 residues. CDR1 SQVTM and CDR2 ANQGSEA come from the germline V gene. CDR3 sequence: CSVHSSNEQFF. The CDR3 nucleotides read TGCAGCGTCCATAGCAGTAATGAGCAGTTCTTC.

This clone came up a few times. The CDR3 loop is CASSQGTGFNQPQHF. The DNA of the CDR3 is TGCGCCAGCAGCCAAGGGACAGGATTCAATCAGCCCCAGCATTTT. The rearrangement joins TRBV4-1 to TRBJ1-5; TRBD1 matches at 7 bases. The CDR3 has 15 amino acids. Germline CDR1 and CDR2: MGHRA and YSYEKL. V dropped 1 base and J dropped 3; count of bases not matched to a gene: 3.

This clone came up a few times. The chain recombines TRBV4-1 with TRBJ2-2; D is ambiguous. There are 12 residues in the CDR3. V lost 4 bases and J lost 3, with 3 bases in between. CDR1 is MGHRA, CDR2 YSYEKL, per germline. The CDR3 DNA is TGCGCCAGCAGCCCTTACACCGGGGAGCTGTTTTTT. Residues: CASSPYTGELFF.

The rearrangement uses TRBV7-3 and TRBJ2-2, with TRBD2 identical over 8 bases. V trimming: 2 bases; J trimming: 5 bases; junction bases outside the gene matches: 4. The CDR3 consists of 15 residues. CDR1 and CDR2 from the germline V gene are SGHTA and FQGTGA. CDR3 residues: CASSLGLAGTGELFF. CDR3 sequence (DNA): TGTGCCAGCAGCTTAGGATTAGCGGGAACCGGGGAGCTGTTTTTT.

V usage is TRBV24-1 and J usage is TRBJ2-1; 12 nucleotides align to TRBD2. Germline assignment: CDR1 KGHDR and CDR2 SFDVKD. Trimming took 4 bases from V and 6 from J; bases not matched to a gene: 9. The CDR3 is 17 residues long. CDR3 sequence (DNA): TGTGCCACCAGTGACACGACTAGCGGGAGAGGAGGCAATGAGCAGTTCTTC. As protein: CATSDTTSGRGGNEQFF.

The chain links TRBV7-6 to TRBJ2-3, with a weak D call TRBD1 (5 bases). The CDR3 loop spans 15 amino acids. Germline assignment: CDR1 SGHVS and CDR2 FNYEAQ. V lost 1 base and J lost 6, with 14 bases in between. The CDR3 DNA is TGTGCCAGCAGCTTAGAACGGGCAGGGATGGATACGCAGTATTTT. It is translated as CASSLERAGMDTQYF.

The CDR3 sequence: CASSPNGVEAFF. CDR3 in DNA: TGTGCCAGCAGCCCCAACGGAGTTGAAGCTTTCTTT. The rearrangement uses TRBV11-2 and TRBJ1-1, with D uncertain. The length of the CDR3 is 12 residues. V was trimmed by 5 bases and J by 7 bases, leaving 11 bases between them. The germline V gene encodes CDR1 SGHAT and CDR2 FQNNGV.

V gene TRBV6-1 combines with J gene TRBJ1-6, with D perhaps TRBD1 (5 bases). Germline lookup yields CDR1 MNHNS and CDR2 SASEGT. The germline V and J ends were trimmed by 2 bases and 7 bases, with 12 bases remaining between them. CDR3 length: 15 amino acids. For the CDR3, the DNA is TGTGCCAGCAGTGAAACCGGGAGGGGAAATTCACCCCTCCACTTT. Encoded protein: CASSETGRGNSPLHF.

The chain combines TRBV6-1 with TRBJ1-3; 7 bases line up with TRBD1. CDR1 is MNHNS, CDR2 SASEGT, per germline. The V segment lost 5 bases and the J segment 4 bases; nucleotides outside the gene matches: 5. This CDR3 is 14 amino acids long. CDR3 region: CASSSRDRGNTIYF. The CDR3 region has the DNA TGTGCCAGCAGTTCACGGGACAGAGGAAACACCATATATTTT.

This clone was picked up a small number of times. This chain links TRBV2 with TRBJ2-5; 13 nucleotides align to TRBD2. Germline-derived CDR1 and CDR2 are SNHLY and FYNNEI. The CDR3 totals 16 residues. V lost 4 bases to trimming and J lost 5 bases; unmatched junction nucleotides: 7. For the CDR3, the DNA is TGTGCCAGCAGTGGGACTAGCGGGAGACGCGGCGAGACCCAGTACTTC. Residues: CASSGTSGRRGETQYF.

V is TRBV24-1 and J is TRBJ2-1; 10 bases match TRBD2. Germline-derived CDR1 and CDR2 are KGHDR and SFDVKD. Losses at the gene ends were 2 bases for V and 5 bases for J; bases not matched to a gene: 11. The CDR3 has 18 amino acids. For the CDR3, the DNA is TGTGCCACCAGTGATTGGGCTAGCGGGAGAATCTGGGACAATGAGCAGTTCTTC. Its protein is CATSDWASGRIWDNEQFF.

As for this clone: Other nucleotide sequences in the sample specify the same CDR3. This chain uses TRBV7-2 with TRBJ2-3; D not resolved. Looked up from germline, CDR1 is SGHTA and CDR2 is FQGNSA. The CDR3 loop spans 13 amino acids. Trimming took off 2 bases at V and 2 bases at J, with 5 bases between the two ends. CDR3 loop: CASSLQVTDTQYF. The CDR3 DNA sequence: TGTGCCAGCAGCTTACAGGTCACAGATACGCAGTATTTT.